A selection of T cell receptor beta chains follows, all from one sample in a study of cytomegalovirus exposure and HLA in healthy donors. The data were produced by immunoSEQ multiplex PCR, yet TCRdb's version contains in-frame clones alone and is incomplete. This sample has about 100,000 clones, with around 79% found just once. The sequenced sample was PBMCs. All receptors come from a woman aged 70 to 79 in good health and CMV-seropositive. Both conserved end residues are part of each CDR3. The order of the fields is V gene, CDR3 length, D gene, J gene, CDR3 protein, CDR3 DNA. A D gene is named only where the DNA matches it firmly.

TRBV6-1	15	.	TRBJ2-7	CASSESQGRFGEQYF	TGTGCCAGCAGTGAATCTCAGGGGCGGTTCGGCGAGCAGTACTTC
TRBV5-6	16	TRBD1	TRBJ2-2	CASSLVGTGNTGELFF	TGTGCCAGCAGCTTAGTAGGGACAGGGAACACCGGGGAGCTGTTTTTT
TRBV5-1	15	.	TRBJ2-2	CASSLGTQGDGELFF	TGCGCCAGCAGCTTGGGCACCCAGGGCGACGGGGAGCTGTTTTTT
TRBV15	16	TRBD1	TRBJ1-5	CATSRETGGRNQPQHF	TGTGCCACCAGCAGAGAAACAGGGGGAAGGAATCAGCCCCAGCATTTT
TRBV7-3	14	TRBD2	TRBJ2-1	CASSRSGRGNEQFF	TGTGCCAGCAGCCGTAGCGGGAGAGGGAATGAGCAGTTCTTC
TRBV7-9	16	.	TRBJ2-7	CASSYTSGGVYDEQYF	TGTGCCAGCAGCTACACCTCGGGGGGCGTCTATGACGAGCAGTACTTC
TRBV29-1	13	.	TRBJ2-1	CSVEREVDNEQFF	TGCAGCGTTGAAAGGGAGGTCGACAATGAGCAGTTCTTC
TRBV13	16	TRBD2	TRBJ2-6	CASSWTSSAGANVLTF	TGTGCCAGCAGCTGGACTAGTTCAGCCGGGGCCAACGTCCTGACTTTC
TRBV7-9	14	.	TRBJ1-5	CASSFGADNQPQHF	TGTGCCAGCAGCTTTGGGGCAGATAATCAGCCCCAGCATTTT
TRBV7-2	15	TRBD1	TRBJ2-7	CASRRQGIGLYEQYF	TGTGCCAGCAGACGACAGGGGATAGGGCTCTACGAGCAGTACTTC
TRBV19	14	.	TRBJ2-7	CASSPPGGPNEQYF	TGTGCCAGTAGTCCCCCCGGAGGTCCTAACGAGCAGTACTTC
TRBV7-8	12	.	TRBJ1-3	CASSFSGEVIYF	TGTGCCAGCAGCTTTAGCGGGGAGGTCATATACTTT
TRBV5-1	16	.	TRBJ2-7	CASSLALATLPDEQYF	TGCGCCAGCAGCTTGGCCCTGGCAACCCTCCCTGACGAGCAGTACTTC
TRBV7-7	14	.	TRBJ2-5	CASSLSSGKETQYF	TGTGCTAGCAGCTTAAGTTCAGGGAAAGAGACCCAGTACTTC
TRBV27	15	.	TRBJ1-5	CASRSEPSGNQPQHF	TGTGCCAGCCGAAGTGAGCCATCTGGCAATCAGCCCCAGCATTTT
TRBV21-1	14	.	TRBJ2-7	CATNTEPRVSEQYF	TGTGCCACCAATACCGAACCCCGGGTATCCGAGCAGTACTTC
TRBV11-3	12	.	TRBJ2-1	CASSSGYNEQFF	TGTGCCAGCAGCTCGGGTTACAATGAGCAGTTCTTC